These 14 T cell receptor beta chains originate from one sample sequenced in a study of blood T cell repertoires in COVID-19. Some clones are missing from TCRdb's copy, which holds only in-frame ones; the method was immunoSEQ multiplex PCR. The sample contains about 230,000 clones, more than 70% of which appear only once. Sequencing input: peripheral blood. All receptors come from a man aged 35 to 55 with active or convalescent COVID-19.

The chain links TRBV5-1 to TRBJ2-1, with 8 bases aligning to TRBD2. Germline lookup yields CDR1 SGHRS and CDR2 YFSETQ. The J segment lost 6 bases and the V segment lost 0 bases, leaving 11 bases of the junction unmatched. The CDR3 is 17 residues long. The CDR3 here is CASSLVPLAGGSNEQFF. Written as DNA, the CDR3 is TGCGCCAGCAGCTTGGTACCTCTGGCGGGGGGATCCAATGAGCAGTTCTTC.

V and J are TRBV18 and TRBJ2-7; possible D gene TRBD1, 5 bases. This CDR3 region has 15 residues. V lost 0 bases and J lost 2, with 11 bases in between. Looked up from germline, CDR1 is KGHSH and CDR2 is LQKENI. CDR3 residues: CASSPPADKAYEQYF. As DNA, the CDR3 is TGTGCCAGCTCACCACCGGCGGACAAAGCCTACGAGCAGTACTTC. Filled out from reference TRBV18 and TRBJ2-7, the complete variable domain reads NAGVMQNPRHLVRRRGQEARLRCSPMKGHSHVYWYRQLPEEGLKFMVYLQKENIIDESGMPKERFSAEFPKEGPSILRIQQVVRGDSAAYFCASSPPADKAYEQYFGPGTRLTVT.

The chain couples TRBV2 to TRBJ1-5; tentatively, D is TRBD1 (5 bases). CDR1 and CDR2 from the germline V gene are SNHLY and FYNNEI. Trimming cost V 3 bases and J 7 bases, with 10 bases left between them. The CDR3 sequence is 13 residues long. The CDR3, as DNA: TGTGCCAGCAGTGACAGGGTAGAGCAGCCCCAGCATTTT. Its translation is CASSDRVEQPQHF.

The chain employs TRBV10-1 and TRBJ2-7; TRBD1 aligns across 9 bases. V was clipped by 0 bases and J by 4 bases; unmatched bases: 4. This CDR3 has 15 residues. CDR1 and CDR2 from the germline V gene are WNHNN and SYGVQD (reference sequence). The CDR3 loop reads CASSESGTGSYEQYF. The CDR3 DNA reads TGCGCCAGCAGTGAGTCCGGGACAGGGTCATACGAGCAGTACTTC.

V usage is TRBV29-1 and J usage is TRBJ1-3, with D unresolved. The V gene's germline CDR1 is SQVTM and CDR2 ANQGSEA. The germline V and J ends were trimmed by 1 base and 0 bases, with 7 bases remaining between them. There are 14 residues in the CDR3. The CDR3 DNA is TGCAGCGTTGAAGTATCCTACTCTGGAAACACCATATATTTT. Protein: CSVEVSYSGNTIYF. The full variable domain, completed using reference TRBV29-1 and TRBJ1-3, is SAVISQKPSRDICQRGTSLTIQCQVDSQVTMMFWYRQQPGQSLTLIATANQGSEATYESGFVIDKFPISRPNLTFSTLTVSNMSPEDSSIYLCSVEVSYSGNTIYFGEGSWLTVV.

The CDR3 is CASSSMASGSGNTIYF. The CDR3 nucleotides are TGCGCCAGCAGCTCCATGGCATCAGGCTCTGGAAACACCATATATTTT. The chain is built from TRBV5-1 and TRBJ1-3, with D hard to call. The V gene lost 3 bases and the J gene lost 0 bases, with 13 bases spanning the gap. This CDR3 region has 16 residues. CDR1 SGHRS and CDR2 YFSETQ come from the germline V gene.

The rearrangement joins TRBV5-1 to TRBJ2-7; D remains ambiguous. Trimming left V 0 bases short and J 8 bases short, with 21 bases between. Germline values: CDR1 SGHRS, CDR2 YFSETQ. This CDR3 region has 16 residues. The CDR3 here is CASSLVPPDSSGQQYF. CDR3 DNA sequence: TGCGCCAGCAGCTTGGTGCCCCCAGATAGTTCGGGTCAGCAGTACTTC.

The J gene is TRBJ2-7, the V gene TRBV5-1; TRBD1 agrees at 10 bases. Germline lookup yields CDR1 SGHRS and CDR2 YFSETQ. The V and J ends lost 1 base and 2 bases, in that order; junction bases with no gene match: 3. CDR3 length equals 15 residues. The CDR3: CASSLRTGGPYEQYF. CDR3 in DNA: TGCGCCAGCAGCTTGAGGACAGGGGGGCCCTACGAGCAGTACTTC.

V usage is TRBV4-2 and J usage is TRBJ2-1, with D unresolved. V was pared by 0 bases and J by 0 bases, with 12 bases between. This CDR3 comprises 17 residues. CDR1 LGHNA and CDR2 YNFKEQ come from the germline V gene. The CDR3 sequence is CASSQDFGGSSYNEQFF. CDR3 bases: TGTGCCAGCAGCCAAGATTTCGGCGGCAGCTCCTACAATGAGCAGTTCTTC.

The chain carries TRBV30 and TRBJ1-2; no clear D. Trimming removed 0 bases at V and 6 bases at J, with 14 bases between. CDR3 length: 14 residues. Germline CDR1 reads GTSNPN; CDR2 reads SVGIG (reference sequence). The CDR3 bases are TGTGCCTGGAGTGTAGACACGGCGTCACATGGCTACACCTTC. This encodes CAWSVDTASHGYTF.

The V gene is TRBV29-1, the J gene TRBJ1-2, with D possibly TRBD1 on 5 matching bases. Trimming took off 6 bases at V and 0 bases at J, with 17 bases between the two ends. CDR1 is SQVTM, CDR2 ANQGSEA, per germline. The CDR3 extends over 15 amino acids. CDR3 nucleotides: TGCAGCGTAGCACCGGGACTTGGTTCTAACTATGGCTACACCTTC. Its translation is CSVAPGLGSNYGYTF.

The V gene is TRBV6-7, the J gene TRBJ1-3; D not certain. TRBV6-7 counts as an open reading frame of uncertain function. V lost 8 bases to trimming and J lost 0 bases, with 11 bases between them. CDR3 size: 14 residues. CDR3 protein: CASPLVHSGNTIYF. The CDR3 region has the DNA TGTGCCAGCCCCTTGGTACACTCTGGAAACACCATATATTTT.

The chain uses TRBV7-9 and TRBJ1-4; 9 positions agree with TRBD1. The junction had 15 bases not matched to a gene; V was cut back by 5 bases and J by 8 bases. Germline CDR1 is SEHNR and CDR2 is FQNEAQ (reference sequence). The CDR3 is made up of 17 amino acids. This chain's CDR3 is CASSKLPGQGSGEKLFF. For the CDR3, the DNA is TGTGCCAGCAGCAAACTCCCGGGACAGGGATCTGGAGAAAAACTGTTTTTT.

The chain recombines TRBV10-1 with TRBJ2-2, with D perhaps matching TRBD1 (6 bases). The CDR3 has 15 residues. Germline V gene lookup returns CDR1 WNHNN and CDR2 SYGVQD (reference sequence). V shed 1 base and J shed 0 bases, with 6 bases lying between them. The CDR3 DNA follows: TGCGCCAGCAGTGAGTGGACAGCGAACACCGGGGAGCTGTTTTTT. It encodes CASSEWTANTGELFF.